The entry below describes one T cell receptor (beta chain). Its antigen remains unknown. Trimming removed 4 bases at V and 7 bases at J, with 26 bases between. In germline, CDR1 is SGHKS, CDR2 YYEKEE (reference sequence). There are 17 residues in the CDR3. The source of the sample is a study of T cells in localized non-small cell lung cancer. Whole-study results and caveats: It was uninvolved adjacent lung that showed the highest T cell clonality, exceeding tumor. Adjacent lung held a median approximately 57 of the top 100 tumor clones.

The table came from immunoSEQ multiplex PCR; TCRdb's copy has only in-frame clones and leaves some out. The top ten hold around 6.1% of the sample, which has fewer than 50,000 clones, approximately 90% seen once. The sequencing here drew on peripheral blood mononuclear cells, taken before any cancer treatment. This receptor was obtained from a male donor older than 55 with stage II lung adenocarcinoma. This chain links TRBV5-5 with TRBJ2-5, with a possible D match to TRBD1 (6 bases). CDR3 sequence (DNA): TGTGCCAGCAGCCTTGCCGGGGCACAGGGAACCGGAGGGACCCAGTACTTC. This translates into CASSLAGAQGTGGTQYF.